This T cell receptor (beta chain) is from a study of tissue T cells after allogeneic stem cell transplantation. Study results and caveats: Which tissue TCRs were alloreactive or antigen-specific was not determined. Some clones might be persisting host cells.

The germline gives CDR1 MSHET, CDR2 SYDVDS. Trimming removed 1 base at V and 3 bases at J, with 4 bases between. The CDR3 contains 12 residues. This clone was seen only a few times. The antigen remains unidentified. Gene names are the mouse ones. The read terminates 1 residue before the CDR3 end, so the remaining end is supplied by the germline J gene. CDR3 sequences, V/J genes, frequencies and template counts came from survey-depth TCRbeta sequencing. Here immunoSEQ multiplex PCR was the method, and the copy in TCRdb shows in-frame clones only, minus some. Of some 19,000 clones listed, 60% to 80% are singletons.

This chain uses TRBV29 with TRBJ2-7; D is unclear. This TCR came from a female BALB/c mouse in good health. For this strain, the MHC haplotype corresponds to H2-d. The sequenced material came from blood. CDR3 loop: CASSLYIYEQYF. The CDR3 DNA, read in part, is TGTGCTAGCAGTTTATACATCTATGAACAGTAC.